The entry below gives a single TCR beta chain sequence along with its context. The antigen is undetermined. Data came from immunoSEQ multiplex PCR; TCRdb stores just in-frame clones and leaves some out. Among 62,000 or so clones, around four fifths were seen once, and the ten largest hold about 4%. This entry belongs to a study of OX40 agonist ivuxolimab in advanced cancers. Study-level results: Low normalized T-cell clonal expansion also characterized some of the nonresponders.

Material: CD4+ or CD8+ T cells sorted from blood, obtained in a trial of the OX40 agonist ivuxolimab. The clonotype comes from an adult with an advanced solid tumor such as melanoma, head and neck, liver or kidney cancer.

The CDR3 DNA reads TGCGCCAGCAGCACCCAACTAGCGGGAGTAGGGAATGAGCAGTTCTTC. As protein: CASSTQLAGVGNEQFF. This chain joins TRBV5-1 and TRBJ2-1, with TRBD2 matching 11 bases. The CDR3 runs 16 residues. Germline CDR1 reads SGHRS; CDR2 reads YFSETQ. Trimming removed 4 bases from V and 7 bases from J; junction bases left unmatched: 10.